The T cell receptor beta chain described here comes from a study of Ad26.COV2.S vaccination and SARS-CoV-2 variants. Notes on the study in general: Breadth measured for non-spike TCRs was similar across vaccine and placebo recipients.

The assay was immunoSEQ multiplex PCR, and TCRdb's table has in-frame clones only and misses some. The sample has 300,000 to 350,000 clones, around 84% seen once. Treatment of the sample: roughly 18 received Ad26.COV2.S at low or high dose, single or two shots; about 5 received placebo; per-sample allocation not given. Day 63 after the first vaccine or placebo injection was the time point for sampling. Note on this clone: Its target is unknown.

The CDR3 runs to 15 residues. CDR1 is SGHTA and CDR2 is FQGNSA in the germline V gene. Trimming cost V 2 bases and J 1 base, with 12 bases left between them. J is TRBJ2-7 and V is TRBV7-2, with D unresolved. This specimen was peripheral blood, taken in a trial of Ad26.COV2.S vaccine versus placebo. The TCR comes from a person aged 18-65 years who received the Ad26.COV2.S COVID-19 vaccine or a placebo. The CDR3 nucleotides are TGTGCCAGCAGCTTAAACCCGGGTGCTTCCTACGAGCAGTACTTC. It encodes CASSLNPGASYEQYF.